The text below deals with one TCR beta chain. Using immunoSEQ multiplex PCR, the repertoire was profiled, and TCRdb retains in-frame clones only, with some absent. The data hold about 270,000 clones, with 86% observed a single time. Participants came from under 30 US areas, aged about 18 to 89 years. This sample stems from a study of blood T cell repertoires in COVID-19. CDR3 size: 13 residues. From germline, CDR1 is KGHSH and CDR2 LQKENI. J lost 5 bases, V lost 5 bases, and 3 bases had no gene match. The clonotype comes from a woman between 18 and 29 years old who had recovered from COVID-19. The chain couples TRBV18 to TRBJ2-7, with TRBD1 identical over 10 bases. The sample comprised PBMCs or T cells enriched from blood (not recorded which). Written as DNA, the CDR3 is TGTGCCAGCTCATGGACAGGGGGGAACGAGCAGTACTTC. It is translated as CASSWTGGNEQYF.